This record concerns one T cell receptor (beta chain) sequence. Its target is not known. This entry belongs to a study of T cells in localized non-small cell lung cancer. Broader study findings: Prolonged overall survival went with higher T cell density in the blood. Uninvolved neighboring lung showed the greatest T cell clonality, exceeding tumor.

Some clones are missing from TCRdb's copy, which holds only in-frame ones; the method was immunoSEQ multiplex PCR. The sample contains about 56,000 clones, about nine tenths of which appear only once. The sequence was collected from a woman aged 40-75 years with stage I lung adenocarcinoma. Material: peripheral blood, obtained before any cancer treatment.

The CDR3 bases are TGTGCCAGCAGAATACTAGCGGGGGCACACAATGAGCAGTTCTTC. Translating it yields CASRILAGAHNEQFF. The V gene is TRBV2, the J gene TRBJ2-1, with 11 bases matching TRBD2. This CDR3 comprises 15 residues. Trimming at V came to 6 bases and at J to 5 bases, leaving 6 bases not matched to a gene. Germline V gene data show CDR1 as SNHLY and CDR2 as FYNNEI.